The 17 T cell receptor beta chains given below trace back to one sample, sequenced in a study of Ad26.COV2.S vaccination and SARS-CoV-2 variants. Method: immunoSEQ multiplex PCR; TCRdb's copy keeps in-frame clones and lacks some. The sample holds about 480,000 clones, approximately 90% seen once. Specified treatment: around 19 received Ad26.COV2.S at low or high dose, single or two shots; five or six received placebo; per-sample allocation not given. Collection of samples fell on day 63 after the first vaccine or placebo injection. The sequencing here drew on peripheral blood, taken in a trial of Ad26.COV2.S vaccine versus placebo. Receptors originate from a person aged 18-65 years who received the Ad26.COV2.S COVID-19 vaccine or a placebo.

The V and J genes are TRBV5-4 and TRBJ2-5, with no clear D. Trimming left V 3 bases short and J 5 bases short, with 23 bases between. Germline V gene lookup returns CDR1 SGHNT and CDR2 YYREEE (reference sequence). The CDR3 contains 17 residues. The CDR3 DNA is TGTGCCAGCAGCTCCACTACGCCGGGCCCAACACAGGAGACCCAGTACTTC. It encodes CASSSTTPGPTQETQYF.

The table lists this clone with a count of one. This chain joins TRBV24-1 and TRBJ1-2; possible D gene TRBD1, 5 bases. Trimming stripped 5 bases from V and 4 bases from J, with 19 bases between. This CDR3 is built from 16 residues. In germline, CDR1 is KGHDR, CDR2 SFDVKD. In nucleotides, the CDR3 is TGTGCCACCAGTGCCTCGTGGGTAGGGGTTAGCTATGGCTACACCTTC. Encoded protein: CATSASWVGVSYGYTF.

This chain links TRBV10-3 with TRBJ2-1, with D possibly TRBD2 on 5 matching bases. Germline assignment: CDR1 ENHRY and CDR2 SYGVKD. The CDR3 has 16 residues. Trimming removed 0 bases at V and 2 bases at J, with 11 bases between. This chain's CDR3 is CAISESSGLAYNEQFF. As DNA, the CDR3 is TGTGCCATCAGTGAGTCCAGCGGTCTAGCCTACAATGAGCAGTTCTTC.

The chain has TRBV29-1 and TRBJ1-2, with D perhaps matching TRBD1 (5 bases). Per germline, CDR1 SQVTM and CDR2 ANQGSEA. Trimming cost V 5 bases and J 0 bases, with 7 bases left between them. CDR3 length: 12 residues. Written as DNA, the CDR3 is TGCAGCGTTCAGACAGCTAACTATGGCTACACCTTC. Translating gives CSVQTANYGYTF.

This chain links TRBV27 with TRBJ2-1; the D gene is possibly TRBD1 (5 bases). The CDR3 totals 14 residues. The ends were cut back, 10 bases at V and 7 bases at J, with 20 bases in the middle. Germline loops: CDR1 MNHEY, CDR2 SMNVEV (reference sequence). As DNA, the CDR3 is TGTGCCACCAAAGGGGTTCGGGCTGGTAATGAGCAGTTCTTC. Its translation: CATKGVRAGNEQFF.

This rearrangement joins TRBV5-1 to TRBJ2-5, with D tentatively TRBD2 (6 bases). Germline values: CDR1 SGHRS, CDR2 YFSETQ. The CDR3 loop spans 15 amino acids. The ends were cut back, 2 bases at V and 2 bases at J, with 13 bases in the middle. CDR3 protein: CASSFAGPTQETQYF. CDR3 DNA sequence: TGCGCCAGCAGCTTTGCGGGACCTACTCAAGAGACCCAGTACTTC. The whole variable domain, filled in from reference TRBV5-1 and TRBJ2-5, reads KAGVTQTPRYLIKTRGQQVTLSCSPISGHRSVSWYQQTPGQGLQFLFEYFSETQRNKGNFPGRFSGRQFSNSRSEMNVSTLELGDSALYLCASSFAGPTQETQYFGPGTRLLVL.

The rearrangement uses TRBV6-2 or TRBV6-3 and TRBJ1-1; D gene ambiguous. This CDR3 region has 15 residues. CDR1 is MNHEY, CDR2 SVGEGT, per germline. The germline V and J ends were trimmed by 3 bases and 3 bases, with 14 bases remaining between them. DNA of the CDR3: TGTGCCAGCAGTTATGGTCGGGTGAAGTACACTGAAGCTTTCTTT. Its translation is CASSYGRVKYTEAFF.

The sample holds one count of this clone. The rearrangement joins TRBV24-1 to TRBJ2-1, with 10 bases identical to TRBD1. The J segment lost 4 bases and the V segment lost 7 bases, leaving 9 bases of the junction unmatched. This CDR3 region has 16 residues. Per the germline V gene, CDR1 is KGHDR and CDR2 is SFDVKD. The chain's CDR3 is CATRTGQGYEYNEQFF. The DNA for the CDR3 is TGTGCCACCAGGACGGGACAGGGGTACGAGTACAATGAGCAGTTCTTC.

The chain links TRBV7-6 to TRBJ2-7; possibly TRBD2 for D (5 bases). The germline CDR1 and CDR2 sequences are SGHVS and FNYEAQ. The ends were cut back, 3 bases at V and 5 bases at J, with 14 bases in the middle. The CDR3 extends over 14 amino acids. The CDR3 DNA reads TGTGCCAGCAGCTTCGCCATAGCGTCCCACGAGCAGTACTTC. Residues: CASSFAIASHEQYF.

The chain employs TRBV2 and TRBJ2-1, with D possibly called TRBD1 or TRBD2 (5 bases each). CDR3 length: 14 residues. With 6 bases removed from V and 5 bases from J, the gap between germline ends came to 14 bases. Germline-derived CDR1 and CDR2 are SNHLY and FYNNEI. The CDR3 protein is CASRMGPRNNEQFF. The CDR3 bases are TGTGCCAGCAGGATGGGACCGAGAAACAATGAGCAGTTCTTC.

The gene calls are TRBV7-2 and TRBJ1-5; D gene unclear. The CDR3 loop spans 14 amino acids. Germline CDR1 is SGHTA and CDR2 is FQGNSA. Trimming removed 5 bases at V and 5 bases at J, with 13 bases between. The CDR3 DNA is TGTGCCAGCAGCCCCCCGGGTGGCCATCAGCCCCAGCATTTT. Its protein is CASSPPGGHQPQHF.

This clone was counted a single time. This sequence joins TRBV7-6 and TRBJ2-7; D is uncertain. Germline assignment: CDR1 SGHVS and CDR2 FNYEAQ. V lost 0 bases and J 3 bases, leaving 9 bases between the germline ends. CDR3 length equals 14 residues. The CDR3 DNA reads as TGTGCCAGCAGCTTAGCGGGATCCGACTACGAGCAGTACTTC. It translates to CASSLAGSDYEQYF.

The chain carries TRBV7-2 and TRBJ1-5, with a weak D call TRBD1 (5 bases). The CDR3 runs to 15 residues. Per germline, CDR1 SGHTA and CDR2 FQGNSA. Between the trimmed V and J ends, which lost 1 base and 6 bases, there was a span of 13 bases. DNA for the CDR3: TGTGCCAGCAGCTTAGACCTGGGACGTAGTCAGCCCCAGCATTTT. Translation gives CASSLDLGRSQPQHF.

This chain links TRBV5-4 with TRBJ1-1; 8 positions agree with TRBD1. Germline CDR1 is SGHNT and CDR2 is YYREEE (reference sequence). The length of the CDR3 is 17 residues. The ends lost 7 bases at V and 0 bases at J; junction bases unmatched: 14. In nucleotides, the CDR3 is TGTGCCAGCTTTCGGTCAGGGGGCCATACGCTGAACACTGAAGCTTTCTTT. It encodes CASFRSGGHTLNTEAFF.

The rearrangement joins TRBV4-2 to TRBJ1-4; D not resolved. Germline V gene lookup returns CDR1 LGHNA and CDR2 YNFKEQ. This CDR3 has 13 residues. Between the trimmed V and J ends, which lost 2 bases and 6 bases, there was a span of 7 bases. CDR3 loop: CASSQHGDEKLFF. The CDR3 DNA sequence: TGTGCCAGCAGCCAACATGGGGATGAAAAACTGTTTTTT.

The V gene is TRBV9, the J gene TRBJ2-7; 7 nucleotides align to TRBD2. Germline CDR1 is SGDLS and CDR2 is YYNGEE. The length of the CDR3 is 13 residues. Unmatched junction bases numbered 8, after V lost 4 bases and J lost 7 bases. Here the CDR3 DNA reads TGTGCCAGCAGCCCTAGACTAGCCGGGGAGCAGTACTTC. Translation gives CASSPRLAGEQYF.

The V and J genes are TRBV1 and TRBJ1-5. TRBV1 corresponds to a pseudogene. This CDR3 comprises 14 residues. In nucleotides, the CDR3 is TGCACCAGCAGCGTCCGAATTCATAATCAGCCCCAGCATTTT. It yields the protein CTSSVRIHNQPQHF.